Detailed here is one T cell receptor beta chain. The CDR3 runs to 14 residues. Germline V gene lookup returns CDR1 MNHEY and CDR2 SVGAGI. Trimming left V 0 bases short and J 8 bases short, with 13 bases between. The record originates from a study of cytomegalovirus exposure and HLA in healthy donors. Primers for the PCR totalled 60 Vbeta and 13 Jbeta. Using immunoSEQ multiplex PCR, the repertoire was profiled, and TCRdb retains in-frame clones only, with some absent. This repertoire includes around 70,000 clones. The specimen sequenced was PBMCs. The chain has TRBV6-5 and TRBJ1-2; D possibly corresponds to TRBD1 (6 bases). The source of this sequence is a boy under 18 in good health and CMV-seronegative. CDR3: CASSYSSQGFGYTF. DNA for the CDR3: TGTGCCAGCAGTTACTCGAGTCAGGGGTTCGGCTACACCTTC.